The rows below give T cell receptor beta chains drawn from one sample of a study of blood T cells in healthy people across ages. MiXCR was run by TCRdb on the 5' RACE reads, yielding one entry per CDR3 protein. The table shows 1.5 million to 2 million distinct CDR3 sequences, with about 30% occurring only once. The sample comprised blood. These receptors all come from a woman aged 25 to 45 in good health. CDR3s include the opening cysteine and the closing phenylalanine or tryptophan.

V	J	CDR3
TRBV2	TRBJ2-3	CATGPGSRSTDTQYF
TRBV19	TRBJ2-4	CASSASLGYENIQYF
TRBV9	.	CASSPQTGGCDEQYF
TRBV21-1	TRBJ2-7	CASSKQRVPGLAGYEQYF
TRBV5-1	TRBJ1-1	CASSLTGGGGNTEAFF
TRBV24-1	TRBJ2-7	CVTSDLGGNEQYF
TRBV12-3/TRBV12-4	TRBJ2-7	CASTLDRARGEEQYF
TRBV19	TRBJ1-1	CASTPGGGRAEAFF
TRBV11-3	TRBJ2-1	CASSQGGAKEQFF
TRBV3-1	TRBJ2-6	CASSLGTGLSGANVRTF
TRBV28	TRBJ1-6	CASSSPGQRFYNSPLHF
TRBV27	TRBJ2-7	CASSLILAGGMYEQYF
TRBV6-5	TRBJ2-3	CASSYVPILAGSTDTQYF
TRBV4-2	TRBJ1-2	CASSQDRQHLAYGYTF
TRBV29-1	TRBJ1-2	CSVDGRGAPYGYTF
TRBV19	TRBJ2-6	CASTPWVSGANVLTF
TRBV21-1	TRBJ2-5	CASSKRNQETQYF
TRBV29-1	TRBJ2-5	CSVDGTWGEQYF
TRBV25-1	TRBJ2-7	CASSDPRSEQYF
TRBV10-3	TRBJ2-1	CAISESGEGYNEQFF
TRBV7-2	TRBJ1-6	CASNLNVGSPLHF
TRBV12-3/TRBV12-4	TRBJ1-1	CASRLVREPTEAFF
TRBV9	TRBJ2-5	CASSGRDSKETQYF
TRBV24-1	TRBJ2-7	CATSDPDSYEQYF
TRBV5-5	TRBJ2-7	CASSGIGSSYERYF
TRBV7-9	.	CASSLVGLDRGRYEQYF
TRBV4-2	TRBJ1-2	CASSPGTSNYGYTF
TRBV6-5	TRBJ1-2	CASGDRGFYGYTF